This TCR beta chain was sequenced in a study of PD-1 blockade in classical Hodgkin lymphoma. Trimming stripped 4 bases from V and 6 bases from J, with 11 bases between. CDR3 length: 13 residues. Germline lookup yields CDR1 LGHNA and CDR2 YSLEER. The protocol was immunoSEQ multiplex PCR, while the TCRdb copy is restricted to in-frame clones and leaves out a portion. The sample lists tens of thousands of clones; just over 90% were seen once. Study-wide results and limits: The diversity seen at baseline in complete responders resembled that of newly diagnosed patients. Those starting nivolumab under 1 year post-ASCT were excluded. Significant TCR diversity gains by C4D1 occurred in CD4+ but not CD8+ cells. Repertoire differences have undefined causes, possibly disease activity or prior therapy.

Time point defined: cycle 4 day 1 (C4D1), after six to seven weeks of nivolumab. Each patient's relapse followed autologous stem cell transplantation, and brentuximab vedotin exposure varied. Concerning this clone: Its antigen is unknown.

The sample consisted of peripheral blood mononuclear cells (PBMCs), taken before the fourth cycle of nivolumab. This rearrangement joins TRBV4-3 to TRBJ2-3, with unresolved D. The receptor comes from a human donor with classical Hodgkin lymphoma. The CDR3 sequence is CASSPPFADTQYF. The CDR3 bases are TGCGCCAGCAGCCCCCCCTTCGCGGATACGCAGTATTTT.